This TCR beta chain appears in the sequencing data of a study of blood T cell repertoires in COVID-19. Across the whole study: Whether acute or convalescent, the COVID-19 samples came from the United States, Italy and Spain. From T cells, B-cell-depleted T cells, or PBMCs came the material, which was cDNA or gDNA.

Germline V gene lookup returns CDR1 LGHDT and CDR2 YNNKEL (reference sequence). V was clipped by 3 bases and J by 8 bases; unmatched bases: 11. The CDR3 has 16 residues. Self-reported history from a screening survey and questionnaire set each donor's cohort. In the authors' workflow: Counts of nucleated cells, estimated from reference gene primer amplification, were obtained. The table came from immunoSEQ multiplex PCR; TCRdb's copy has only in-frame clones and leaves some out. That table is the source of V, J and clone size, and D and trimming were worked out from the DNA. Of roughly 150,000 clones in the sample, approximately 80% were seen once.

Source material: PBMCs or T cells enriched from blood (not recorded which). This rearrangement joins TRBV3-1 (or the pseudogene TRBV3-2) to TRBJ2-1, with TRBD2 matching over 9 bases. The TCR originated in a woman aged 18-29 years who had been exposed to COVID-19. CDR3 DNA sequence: TGTGCCAGCAGCCACCGACTAGCGGCTGGGACGGATGAGCAGTTCTTC. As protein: CASSHRLAAGTDEQFF.